The T cell receptor beta chain under discussion was sequenced for a study of shared clonotypes between healthy human individuals. CDR1 is ENHRY, CDR2 SYGVKD, per germline. This CDR3 contains 15 residues. Trimming took off 4 bases at V and 2 bases at J, with 15 bases between the two ends. The study, taken as a whole, reports: The study found lower generation probabilities in non-shared clonotypes than in those shared by all four donors. With few donors, the genetic and exposure-history diversity represented was limited.

Positively selected for CCR7, the CD45RO-negative cells used as naive CD8 cells excluded terminally differentiated effector memory CD45RA+ cells. The donors, healthy adults who were HIV-negative, had experienced no recent acute infections or vaccinations. A remark on this clone: Its antigen is still unknown.

Assay runs were performed at deep level. The repertoire was sequenced with immunoSEQ multiplex PCR; TCRdb's copy has only in-frame clones and lacks some. The data hold about 580,000 clones, with 95% to 98% observed a single time. The gene calls are TRBV10-3 and TRBJ2-7; D gene uncertain. Sequencing was done on a sample of naive CD8+ T cells sorted from blood. This TCR derives from a man aged 25-45 years in good health. The CDR3 here is CAISVSIAATYEQYF. DNA of the CDR3: TGTGCCATCAGTGTGTCAATAGCCGCAACCTACGAGCAGTACTTC.